The next 7 T cell receptor beta chains were all read from a single sample in a study of T-cell memory formation after mild COVID-19. Each CDR3 protein is one row after TCRdb ran MiXCR on the 5' RACE reads. The sample lists hundreds of thousands of distinct CDR3 sequences, roughly 25% occurring once. Input material: PBMCs or a T cell subset sorted from them (not recorded which). The origin of the receptors is an adult woman who had mild COVID-19 (a few samples of this study predate the infection). Cell type and time point are not known.

The genes are TRBV11-2 and TRBJ2-2, with 13 bases fitting TRBD2. Germline V gives CDR1 SGHAT, CDR2 FQNNGV. The CDR3 length is 16 residues. J gave up 6 bases and V 5 bases, and 6 bases lay outside the gene matches. The CDR3, as DNA: TGTGCCAGCAGCGAAGGACTAGCGGGAGTGGCCGGGGAGCTGTTTTTT. Translated, it gives CASSEGLAGVAGELFF.

This clonotype has at least ten counts. The rearrangement links TRBV7-6 to TRBJ1-5; no firm D call. With 2 bases removed from V and 0 bases from J, the gap between germline ends came to 14 bases. The CDR3 extends over 17 amino acids. Germline loops: CDR1 SGHVS, CDR2 FNYEAQ. The CDR3 protein is CASSLSQPGFSNQPQHF. The CDR3 region has the DNA TGTGCCAGCAGCTTATCACAACCAGGATTTAGCAATCAGCCCCAGCATTTT.

The chain carries TRBV5-1 and TRBJ2-7, with 12 bases identical to TRBD1. Trimming cost V 4 bases and J 6 bases; bases outside gene matches: 8. CDR1 is SGHRS and CDR2 is YFSETQ in the germline V gene. CDR3 size: 15 residues. The DNA for the CDR3 is TGCGCCAGCAGCGGGGACAGGGGGCCTCTTGGCGAGCAGTACTTC. Translated, it gives CASSGDRGPLGEQYF. Full variable domain (outside the CDR3, taken from reference TRBV5-1 and TRBJ2-7): KAGVTQTPRYLIKTRGQQVTLSCSPISGHRSVSWYQQTPGQGLQFLFEYFSETQRNKGNFPGRFSGRQFSNSRSEMNVSTLELGDSALYLCASSGDRGPLGEQYFGPGTRLTVT.

There are a few counts of this clonotype. This chain uses TRBV2 with TRBJ1-1; D call uncertain. This CDR3 contains 14 residues. Trimming shortened V by 8 bases and J by 0 bases, and 13 bases separated the two germline ends. The germline V gene has CDR1 SNHLY and CDR2 FYNNEI. CDR3 loop: CASRATRMNTEAFF. The CDR3 DNA follows: TGTGCCAGCCGTGCGACACGAATGAACACTGAAGCTTTCTTT.

V is TRBV20-1 and J is TRBJ2-1, with 9 bases identical to TRBD2. Germline CDR1 reads DFQATT; CDR2 reads SNEGSKA (reference sequence). With V trimmed by 0 bases and J by 5 bases, 8 bases remained unmatched. This CDR3 contains 16 residues. The CDR3 is CSARDLLAGLNNEQFF. CDR3 in DNA: TGCAGTGCTAGAGATCTCCTAGCGGGACTTAACAATGAGCAGTTCTTC.

The chain carries TRBV6-5 and TRBJ2-7, with D possibly TRBD1 on 5 matching bases. The CDR3 loop spans 13 amino acids. Germline V gives CDR1 MNHEY, CDR2 SVGAGI. V shed 6 bases and J shed 0 bases, with 9 bases lying between them. CDR3 bases: TGTGCCAGCAGGCGACAGAGCTCCTACGAGCAGTACTTC. It is translated as CASRRQSSYEQYF.

This chain links TRBV5-6 with TRBJ2-3; possibly TRBD2 for D (5 bases). V was pared by 7 bases and J by 5 bases, with 23 bases between. Per germline, CDR1 SGHDT and CDR2 YYEEEE. The CDR3 has 16 amino acids. The CDR3 reads CASLPRGPPPEDTQYF. In DNA form, the CDR3 reads TGTGCCAGCCTACCTCGGGGTCCTCCACCGGAAGATACGCAGTATTTT.